This is a list of T cell receptor beta chains from one sample in a study of cytomegalovirus exposure and HLA in healthy donors. Libraries were prepared by immunoSEQ multiplex PCR; TCRdb keeps only in-frame clonotypes and omits some of them. The profile shows tens of thousands of clones, 94% of them singletons. Sample: PBMCs. Source of these receptors: a woman under 30 in good health and CMV-seropositive. Each CDR3 is given with its conserved first and last residue. A D gene is named only where the DNA matches it firmly. Some rows mark clone size as missing; the rest say once, few, many or name a class of expanded clone.

j_gene	d_gene	v_gene	abundance	CDR3aa	CDR3nt
TRBJ1-1	NA	TRBV7-2	once	CASSTQPGLRGTEAFF	TGTGCCAGCAGCACTCAACCGGGGTTGCGTGGCACTGAAGCTTTCTTT
TRBJ1-2	TRBD1	TRBV7-9	NA	CASSFFATGRLDYGYTF	TGTGCCAGCAGCTTTTTTGCGACAGGGAGGTTGGACTATGGCTACACCTTC
TRBJ1-1	NA	TRBV14	few	CASSPPGMNTEAFF	TGTGCCAGCAGCCCCCCAGGGATGAACACTGAAGCTTTCTTT
TRBJ2-2	TRBD1	TRBV28	NA	CASSRGLGELFF	TGTGCCAGCAGCAGGGGGCTGGGGGAGCTGTTTTTT
TRBJ2-3	TRBD1	TRBV19	NA	CASSETGGPSTDTQYF	TGTGCCAGTAGTGAGACAGGGGGTCCTAGCACAGATACGCAGTATTTT
TRBJ2-7	NA	TRBV30	NA	CAWSGGLGLYEQYF	TGTGCCTGGAGTGGGGGACTTGGGCTGTACGAGCAGTACTTC
TRBJ1-2	NA	TRBV6-6	NA	CASSWGGNYGYTF	TGTGCCAGCAGTTGGGGGGGAAACTATGGCTACACCTTC
TRBJ2-7	TRBD2	TRBV6-5	NA	CASSWGLAGIPREQYF	TGTGCCAGCAGTTGGGGACTAGCGGGAATTCCTCGAGAGCAGTACTTC
TRBJ1-1	NA	TRBV5-6	NA	CASSLRGPGGTEAFF	TGTGCCAGCAGCTTACGGGGGCCGGGGGGCACTGAAGCTTTCTTT
TRBJ2-1	TRBD2	TRBV27	NA	CASSPYPGTRTDNEQFF	TGTGCCAGCAGTCCGTACCCCGGGACTAGGACCGACAATGAGCAGTTCTTC
TRBJ1-1	NA	TRBV28	NA	CASIEANTEAFF	TGTGCCAGCATTGAAGCCAACACTGAAGCTTTCTTT
TRBJ1-1	NA	TRBV5-1	NA	CASSLARIQSTEAFF	TGCGCCAGCAGCTTGGCTCGGATACAGAGCACTGAAGCTTTCTTT
TRBJ1-2	TRBD1	TRBV7-8	once	CASSLATGTGYTF	TGTGCCAGCAGCTTGGCGACAGGGACTGGCTACACCTTC
TRBJ1-1	NA	TRBV5-6	NA	CASSLNPLDTKNTEAFF	TGTGCCAGCAGCTTGAATCCGTTAGACACGAAGAACACTGAAGCTTTCTTT
TRBJ1-6	NA	TRBV30	few	CAWSGMGGYNSPLHF	TGTGCCTGGAGTGGGATGGGCGGGTATAATTCACCCCTCCACTTT
TRBJ2-5	TRBD2	TRBV28	NA	CASSILAGGLQETQYF	TGTGCCAGCAGTATTCTAGCGGGAGGGCTCCAAGAGACCCAGTACTTC
TRBJ1-2	TRBD1	TRBV25-1	NA	CASSESRTGDGYTF	TGTGCCAGCAGTGAATCTCGGACAGGGGACGGCTACACCTTC
TRBJ2-1	TRBD2	TRBV28	NA	CASTFYGTSAYNEQFF	TGTGCCAGCACCTTTTACGGGACTAGCGCCTACAATGAGCAGTTCTTC
TRBJ1-4	NA	TRBV7-2	NA	CASSLHPGLSNEKLFF	TGTGCCAGCAGCTTACATCCGGGACTTAGTAATGAAAAACTGTTTTTT
TRBJ2-7	NA	TRBV19	NA	CASSGSFNEQYF	TGTGCCAGTAGCGGGAGTTTCAACGAGCAGTACTTC
TRBJ2-5	TRBD2	TRBV5-1	NA	CASSLEGLAGGEETQYF	TGCGCCAGCAGCTTGGAGGGACTAGCGGGAGGGGAAGAGACCCAGTACTTC
TRBJ2-1	NA	TRBV5-1	NA	CASSFGESSYNEQFF	TGCGCCAGCAGCTTCGGGGAGAGCTCCTACAATGAGCAGTTCTTC
TRBJ2-7	NA	TRBV9	NA	CASSASGEGAVYEQYF	TGTGCCAGCAGCGCCTCGGGAGAGGGGGCGGTCTACGAGCAGTACTTC
TRBJ2-1	NA	TRBV10-1	NA	CASSERDRDLTYNEQFF	TGCGCCAGCAGTGAGCGGGATCGGGACTTAACCTACAATGAGCAGTTCTTC